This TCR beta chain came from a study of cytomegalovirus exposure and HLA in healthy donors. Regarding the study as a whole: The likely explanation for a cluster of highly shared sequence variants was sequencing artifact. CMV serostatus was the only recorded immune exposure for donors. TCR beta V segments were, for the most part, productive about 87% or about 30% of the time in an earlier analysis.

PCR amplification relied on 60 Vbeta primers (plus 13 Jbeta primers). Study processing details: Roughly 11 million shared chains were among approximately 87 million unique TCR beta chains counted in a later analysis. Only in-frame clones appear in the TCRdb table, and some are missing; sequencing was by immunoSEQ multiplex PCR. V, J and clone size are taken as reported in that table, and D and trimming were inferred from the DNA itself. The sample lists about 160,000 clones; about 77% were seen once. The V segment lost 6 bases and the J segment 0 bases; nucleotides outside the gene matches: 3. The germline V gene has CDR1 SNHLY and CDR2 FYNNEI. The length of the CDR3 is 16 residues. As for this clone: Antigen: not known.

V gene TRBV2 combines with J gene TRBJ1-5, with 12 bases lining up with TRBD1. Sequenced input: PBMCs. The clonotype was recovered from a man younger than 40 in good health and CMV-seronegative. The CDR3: CASSGTGGYSNQPQHF. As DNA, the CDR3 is TGTGCCAGCAGCGGGACAGGGGGCTATAGCAATCAGCCCCAGCATTTT.